These 20 T cell receptor beta chains were all obtained from the same sample, sequenced in a study of T cells expressing NK-cell markers. TCRdb processed the 5' RACE reads again and assigns one entry to each CDR3 protein, with no DNA. This listing includes some 600,000 distinct CDR3 sequences. The sample taken for sequencing was blood T cells: a sorted CD56 or NKG2C T cell subset, CD4+ or CD8+ T cells, or bulk PBMC T cells (not recorded which). The receptors were sampled from a man between 18 and 35 years old in good health.

The chain uses TRBV15 and TRBJ2-1; the TCRdb call, TRBD2, lacks DNA for checking. Germline V gives CDR1 LNHNV, CDR2 YYDKDF (reference sequence). This CDR3 is built from 15 residues. CDR3 sequence reads: CATSGGLAGKREQFF.

The gene calls are TRBV7-8 and TRBJ2-5; TCRdb indicates TRBD1, and absent DNA this call remains unverified. CDR1 and CDR2 from the germline V gene are SGHVS and FQNEAQ. This CDR3 region has 15 residues. The CDR3 sequence is CASSQRGGRQETQYF.

The CDR3 region is CASSPGLAPTVKTQYF. This chain uses TRBV5-1 with TRBJ2-5; TCRdb indicates TRBD2, and absent DNA this call remains unverified. The germline gives CDR1 SGHRS, CDR2 YFSETQ. The CDR3 is 16 residues long. The full variable domain, with the rest looked up from reference TRBV5-1 and TRBJ2-5, is KAGVTQTPRYLIKTRGQQVTLSCSPISGHRSVSWYQQTPGQGLQFLFEYFSETQRNKGNFPGRFSGRQFSNSRSEMNVSTLELGDSALYLCASSPGLAPTVKTQYFGPGTRLLVL.

The chain links TRBV18 to TRBJ2-7; TCRdb indicates TRBD1, and absent DNA this call remains unverified. In germline, CDR1 is KGHSH, CDR2 LQKENI. The CDR3 is 14 amino acids. The CDR3 sequence: CASSDRDIGAEQYF.

The gene calls are TRBV5-1 and TRBJ2-1; the D call of TRBD2 rests on TCRdb alone, since no DNA is present to check it. This CDR3 contains 16 residues. Germline V CDR1 and CDR2: SGHRS, YFSETQ. CDR3 loop: CASSPMGLAEYNEQFF.

The chain has TRBV18 and TRBJ1-1. The CDR3 extends over 13 amino acids. CDR1 is KGHSH, CDR2 LQKENI, per germline. The CDR3: CASSYRELYEAFF.

The CDR3 loop reads CASRPRTSGSSGNEQFF. The rearrangement joins TRBV5-1 to TRBJ2-1; TCRdb returns TRBD2, unconfirmable since there is no DNA. The CDR3 sequence is 17 residues long. Germline assignment: CDR1 SGHRS and CDR2 YFSETQ.

CDR3 protein: CAWRGDTKNIQYF. This chain links TRBV30 with TRBJ2-4; there is no DNA to check the TCRdb D call of TRBD1. This CDR3 has 13 amino acids. CDR1 and CDR2 from the germline V gene are GTSNPN and SVGIG (reference sequence).

Here the CDR3 reads CASSLSGYSNQPQHF. The chain carries TRBV12-3 or TRBV12-4 and TRBJ1-5. There are 15 residues in the CDR3.

This rearrangement joins TRBV7-9 to TRBJ2-2; TCRdb's assignment of TRBD2 cannot be checked, as there is no DNA. Germline V CDR1 and CDR2: SEHNR, FQNEAQ (reference sequence). This CDR3 has 16 residues. CDR3 sequence: CASSPRAGVDGGELFF.

The chain couples TRBV3-1 to TRBJ2-3. Germline CDR1 LGHDT, CDR2 YNNKEL (reference sequence). The CDR3 length is 16 residues. This CDR3 reads CASSPSPDGGTDTQYF.

V and J are TRBV20-1 and TRBJ1-5; the D gene TCRdb calls, TRBD1, cannot be checked with no DNA. This CDR3 contains 15 residues. Germline lookup yields CDR1 DFQATT and CDR2 SNEGSKA (reference sequence). CDR3: CSATYDSLSKKPQHF.

The chain combines TRBV4-2 with TRBJ1-5; TCRdb picks TRBD1, but there is no DNA to check that call. There are 19 residues in the CDR3. Germline CDR1 LGHNA, CDR2 YNFKEQ. The CDR3 sequence is CASSQDPLTGTSSNQPQHF.

The chain recombines TRBV18 with TRBJ2-5. The V gene's germline CDR1 is KGHSH and CDR2 LQKENI. The CDR3 is made up of 13 amino acids. CDR3 amino acids: CASSPPGEETQYF.

The chain carries TRBV12-3 or TRBV12-4 and TRBJ2-4; checking the TCRdb D call of TRBD2 is not possible without DNA. The CDR3 consists of 12 residues. CDR3 loop: CASSLGTSRQYF.

The rearrangement links TRBV2 to TRBJ2-1; TCRdb lists TRBD1, though no DNA is available to test this call. The CDR3 runs to 13 residues. The germline CDR1 and CDR2 sequences are SNHLY and FYNNEI. The chain's CDR3 is CASSGIQGGEQFF.

The chain recombines TRBV29-1 with TRBJ2-5; the D call of TRBD1 rests on TCRdb alone, since no DNA is present to check it. The V gene's germline CDR1 is SQVTM and CDR2 ANQGSEA. The CDR3 consists of 13 residues. The CDR3 reads CSALGQNQETQYF. Full variable domain (rest looked up from reference TRBV29-1 and TRBJ2-5): SAVISQKPSRDICQRGTSLTIQCQVDSQVTMMFWYRQQPGQSLTLIATANQGSEATYESGFVIDKFPISRPNLTFSTLTVSNMSPEDSSIYLCSALGQNQETQYFGPGTRLLVL.

The rearrangement uses TRBV12-3 or TRBV12-4 and TRBJ1-4. The CDR3 has 14 amino acids. Here the CDR3 reads CASRSTGLNEKLFF.

The CDR3 loop is CASSFPNRGAYTF. The chain uses TRBV12-3 or TRBV12-4 and TRBJ1-2; without DNA, the TCRdb call of TRBD1 cannot be checked. The CDR3 sequence is 13 residues long.

This rearrangement joins TRBV12-3 or TRBV12-4 to TRBJ2-5; TCRdb designates TRBD2, a call that cannot be tested without DNA. The CDR3 sequence is 12 residues long. CDR3 sequence reads: CASRGLGETQYF.